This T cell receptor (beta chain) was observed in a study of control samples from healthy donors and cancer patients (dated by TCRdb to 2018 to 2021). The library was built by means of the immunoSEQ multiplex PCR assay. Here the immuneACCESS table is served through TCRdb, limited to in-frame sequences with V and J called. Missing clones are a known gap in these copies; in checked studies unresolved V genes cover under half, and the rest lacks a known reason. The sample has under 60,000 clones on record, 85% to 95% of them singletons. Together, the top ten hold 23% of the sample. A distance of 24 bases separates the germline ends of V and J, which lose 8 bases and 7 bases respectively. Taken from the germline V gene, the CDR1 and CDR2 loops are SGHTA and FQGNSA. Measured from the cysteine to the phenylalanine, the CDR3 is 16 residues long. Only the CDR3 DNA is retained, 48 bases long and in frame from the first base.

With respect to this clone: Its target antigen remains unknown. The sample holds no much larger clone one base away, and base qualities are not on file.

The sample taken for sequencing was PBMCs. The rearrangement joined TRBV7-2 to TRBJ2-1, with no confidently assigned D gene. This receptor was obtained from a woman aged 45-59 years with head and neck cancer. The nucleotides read TGTGCCAGCGTTCGGGCCCCGAACCTCCCCCTGAATGAGCAGTTCTTC. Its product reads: CASVRAPNLPLNEQFF.